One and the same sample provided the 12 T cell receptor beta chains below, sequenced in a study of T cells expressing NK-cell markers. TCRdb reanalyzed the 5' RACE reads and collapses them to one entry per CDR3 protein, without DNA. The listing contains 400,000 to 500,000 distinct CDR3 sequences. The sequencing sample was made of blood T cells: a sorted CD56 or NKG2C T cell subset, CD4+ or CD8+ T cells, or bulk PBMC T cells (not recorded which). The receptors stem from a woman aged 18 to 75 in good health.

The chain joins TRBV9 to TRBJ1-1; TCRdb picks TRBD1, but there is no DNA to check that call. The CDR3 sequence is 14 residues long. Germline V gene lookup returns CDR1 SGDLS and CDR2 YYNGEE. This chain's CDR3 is CASSPTTGGTEAFF.

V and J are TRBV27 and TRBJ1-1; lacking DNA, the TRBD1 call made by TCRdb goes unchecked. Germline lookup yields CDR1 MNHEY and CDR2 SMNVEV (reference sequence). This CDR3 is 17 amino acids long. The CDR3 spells CASSSQTQGARVTEAFF.

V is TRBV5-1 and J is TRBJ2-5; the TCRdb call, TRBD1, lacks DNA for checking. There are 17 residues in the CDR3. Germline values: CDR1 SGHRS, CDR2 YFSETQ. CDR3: CASSLTPLPQAQETQYF.

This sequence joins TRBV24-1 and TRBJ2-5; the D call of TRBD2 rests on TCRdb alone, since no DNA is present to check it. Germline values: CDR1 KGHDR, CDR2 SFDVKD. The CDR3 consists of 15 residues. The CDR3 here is CATSEASGDQETQYF.

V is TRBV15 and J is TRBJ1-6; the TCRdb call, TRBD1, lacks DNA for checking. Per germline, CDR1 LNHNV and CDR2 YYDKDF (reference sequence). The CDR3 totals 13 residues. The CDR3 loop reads CATRGGGNSPLHF. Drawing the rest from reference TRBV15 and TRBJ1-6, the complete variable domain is DAMVIQNPRYQVTQFGKPVTLSCSQTLNHNVMYWYQQKSSQAPKLLFHYYDKDFNNEADTPDNFQSRRPNTSFCFLDIRSPGLGDTAMYLCATRGGGNSPLHFGNGTRLTVT.

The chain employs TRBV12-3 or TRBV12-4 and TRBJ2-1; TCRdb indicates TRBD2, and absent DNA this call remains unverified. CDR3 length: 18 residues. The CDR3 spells CASLWGKRTSGRVNEQFF.

The CDR3 region is CASTPTSGGSDTQYF. The genes are TRBV6-1 and TRBJ2-3; TCRdb outputs TRBD2, but without DNA this stays unchecked. Germline loops: CDR1 MNHNS, CDR2 SASEGT. The CDR3 is 15 amino acids.

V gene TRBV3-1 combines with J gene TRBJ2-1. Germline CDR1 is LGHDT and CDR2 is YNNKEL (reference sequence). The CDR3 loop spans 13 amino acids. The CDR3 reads CASSQDKYNEQFF.

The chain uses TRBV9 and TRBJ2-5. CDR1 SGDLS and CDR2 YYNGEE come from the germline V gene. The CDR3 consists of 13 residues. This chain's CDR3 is CASSVGVGETQYF.

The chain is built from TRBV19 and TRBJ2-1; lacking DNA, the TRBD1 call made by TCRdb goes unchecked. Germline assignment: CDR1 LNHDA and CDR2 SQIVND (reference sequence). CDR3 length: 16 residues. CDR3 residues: CASRPTGGTSYNEQFF.

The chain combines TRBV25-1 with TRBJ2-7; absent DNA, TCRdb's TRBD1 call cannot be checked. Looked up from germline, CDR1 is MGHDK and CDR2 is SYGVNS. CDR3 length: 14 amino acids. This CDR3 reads CASSETDRVDEQYF.

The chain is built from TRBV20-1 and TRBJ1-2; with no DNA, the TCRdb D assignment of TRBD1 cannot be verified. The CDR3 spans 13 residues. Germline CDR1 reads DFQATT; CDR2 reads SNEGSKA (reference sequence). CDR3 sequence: CSARGGADYGYTF.